This entry lists 20 T cell receptor beta chains sequenced from one sample in a study of blood T cell repertoires in COVID-19. Assay used: immunoSEQ multiplex PCR; TCRdb lists only in-frame clones, some missing. The table has about 160,000 clones, approximately 82% seen once. The source material was peripheral blood. The receptors were gathered from a woman aged 40 to 55 with COVID-19, enrolled during active disease.

This clone was counted between two and nine times. This sequence joins TRBV5-1 and TRBJ2-2; possibly TRBD1 for D (6 bases). Trimming pared 4 bases from V and 3 bases from J, leaving 19 bases between. The CDR3 runs to 17 residues. The V gene's germline CDR1 is SGHRS and CDR2 YFSETQ. CDR3 residues: CASSTSPQGFDTGELFF. In DNA, the CDR3 is TGCGCCAGCAGCACCTCCCCACAGGGATTCGACACCGGGGAGCTGTTTTTT.

The chain carries TRBV7-9 and TRBJ1-4; 8 bases line up with TRBD1. CDR1 SEHNR and CDR2 FQNEAQ come from the germline V gene (reference sequence). V shed 5 bases and J 6 bases; nucleotides not matched to a gene: 11. The CDR3 has 16 residues. CDR3 region: CASSVDRGQVYEKLFF. The CDR3 DNA reads as TGTGCCAGCAGCGTAGACAGGGGCCAAGTGTATGAAAAACTGTTTTTT.

The chain couples TRBV15 to TRBJ1-4; possibly TRBD1 for D (5 bases). Deletions cut 1 base from V and 5 bases from J, with 8 bases between. Looked up from germline, CDR1 is LNHNV and CDR2 is YYDKDF (reference sequence). This CDR3 is built from 14 residues. The chain's CDR3 is CATSRGQPNEKLFF. The DNA for the CDR3 is TGTGCCACCAGCAGAGGACAGCCCAATGAAAAACTGTTTTTT. Drawing the rest from reference TRBV15 and TRBJ1-4, the complete variable domain is DAMVIQNPRYQVTQFGKPVTLSCSQTLNHNVMYWYQQKSSQAPKLLFHYYDKDFNNEADTPDNFQSRRPNTSFCFLDIRSPGLGDTAMYLCATSRGQPNEKLFFGSGTQLSVL.

The rearrangement links TRBV15 to TRBJ2-5; 9 bases are a match to TRBD2. The CDR3 is made up of 14 amino acids. The junction had 0 bases not matched to a gene; V was cut back by 2 bases and J by 2 bases. CDR1 and CDR2 (germline): LNHNV, YYDKDF (reference sequence). The CDR3 coding sequence is TGTGCCACCAGCAGAACTAGCGGGCAAGAGACCCAGTACTTC. This encodes CATSRTSGQETQYF. The variable domain in full, completed from reference TRBV15 and TRBJ2-5, reads DAMVIQNPRYQVTQFGKPVTLSCSQTLNHNVMYWYQQKSSQAPKLLFHYYDKDFNNEADTPDNFQSRRPNTSFCFLDIRSPGLGDTAMYLCATSRTSGQETQYFGPGTRLLVL.

The chain joins TRBV5-1 to TRBJ2-7; 8 bases line up with TRBD1. The CDR3 sequence is 16 residues long. The J segment lost 4 bases and the V segment lost 7 bases, leaving 16 bases of the junction unmatched. The germline gives CDR1 SGHRS, CDR2 YFSETQ. The CDR3 DNA sequence: TGCGCCAGCCGGACCTCCTCGACAGGGGCGAATTACGAGCAGTACTTC. This sequence encodes CASRTSSTGANYEQYF.

This chain connects TRBV28 to TRBJ1-2; TRBD1 is a possible D gene (5 bases). Germline V lookup: CDR1 MDHEN, CDR2 SYDVKM. The CDR3 covers 13 residues. Trimming shortened V by 4 bases and J by 4 bases, and 10 bases separated the two germline ends. CDR3 bases: TGTGCCAGCAGTTCCTACAGGAGCTATGGCTACACCTTC. Its translation is CASSSYRSYGYTF.

The chain is built from TRBV3-1 (or the pseudogene TRBV3-2) and TRBJ2-1; D possibly corresponds to TRBD1 (5 bases). The CDR3 has 14 amino acids. CDR1 is LGHDT, CDR2 YNNKEL, per germline (reference sequence). The V end was cut by 3 bases, the J end by 7 bases, with 13 bases between. CDR3 DNA sequence: TGTGCCAGCAGCCATTCTGGAAGACAGAATGAGCAGTTCTTC. Protein product: CASSHSGRQNEQFF.

V usage is TRBV7-9 and J usage is TRBJ1-1, with 9 nucleotides matching TRBD1. The CDR3 contains 15 residues. Losses at the gene ends were 2 bases for V and 5 bases for J; bases not matched to a gene: 6. Germline assignment: CDR1 SEHNR and CDR2 FQNEAQ (reference sequence). Here the CDR3 reads CASSLSDRGATEAFF. The CDR3 bases are TGTGCCAGCAGCTTAAGTGACAGGGGGGCGACTGAAGCTTTCTTT.

This chain joins TRBV5-5 and TRBJ2-1, with 9 nucleotides matching TRBD1. The CDR3 is made up of 15 amino acids. Germline V lookup: CDR1 SGHKS, CDR2 YYEKEE (reference sequence). Germline trimming cut 3 bases from V and 7 bases from J; bases unmatched to any gene: 8. CDR3: CASSSSGTGINEQFF. In nucleotides, the CDR3 is TGTGCCAGCAGCTCTTCCGGGACAGGGATTAATGAGCAGTTCTTC.

The CDR3 spells CASSLVGQPNSPLHF. The CDR3 DNA is TGTGCCAGCAGTTTGGTGGGACAGCCTAATTCACCCCTCCACTTT. V usage is TRBV28 and J usage is TRBJ1-6; TRBD1 matches at 7 bases. The CDR3 spans 15 residues. Germline CDR1 is MDHEN and CDR2 is SYDVKM. V shed 3 bases, J shed 6 bases, and the junction held 5 bases outside the gene matches.

The V and J genes are TRBV4-1 and TRBJ2-7, with 8 bases aligning to TRBD2. Trimming took 3 bases from V and 4 from J; bases not matched to a gene: 5. Germline CDR1 and CDR2: MGHRA and YSYEKL. The CDR3 is 14 amino acids. The CDR3 sequence: CASSHSGSVYEQYF. CDR3 DNA sequence: TGCGCCAGCAGCCACAGCGGGAGCGTTTACGAGCAGTACTTC.

V and J are TRBV7-9 and TRBJ2-3; a possible D gene is TRBD1 (6 bases). V was clipped by 2 bases and J by 2 bases, with 8 bases between them. CDR1 and CDR2 from the germline V gene are SEHNR and FQNEAQ (reference sequence). CDR3 length equals 14 residues. The CDR3 bases are TGTGCCAGCAGCTTAATGGGGGCCACAGATACGCAGTATTTT. It translates to CASSLMGATDTQYF.

The rearrangement uses TRBV7-2 and TRBJ1-1; D is unresolved. Germline CDR1 is SGHTA and CDR2 is FQGNSA. The CDR3 spans 14 residues. Trimming removed 5 bases at V and 3 bases at J, with 13 bases between. The CDR3 reads CASSPRRGDTEAFF. CDR3 coding DNA: TGTGCCAGCAGCCCCCGACGGGGTGACACTGAAGCTTTCTTT.

As concerns this clone: Within the sample, other DNA sequences also encode this same CDR3. V and J are TRBV19 and TRBJ2-3; no definite D call. V was pared by 1 base and J by 4 bases, with 6 bases between. Germline V gene sequence: CDR1 LNHDA, CDR2 SQIVND (reference sequence). This CDR3 comprises 13 residues. The CDR3 reads CASSIGLADTQYF. In DNA, the CDR3 is TGTGCCAGTAGTATAGGGCTAGCAGATACGCAGTATTTT.

This clone has only one observation. The chain links TRBV7-2 to TRBJ2-1; tentatively, D is TRBD1 (6 bases). V was pared by 1 base and J by 5 bases, with 6 bases between. Germline values: CDR1 SGHTA, CDR2 FQGNSA. The CDR3 runs to 13 residues. The CDR3 sequence: CASSLDRDNEQFF. CDR3 sequence (DNA): TGTGCCAGCAGCTTAGACAGGGACAATGAGCAGTTCTTC.

This sequence joins TRBV19 and TRBJ2-1; TRBD2 aligns across 14 bases. This CDR3 is built from 15 residues. The germline gives CDR1 LNHDA, CDR2 SQIVND (reference sequence). The junction had 7 bases not matched to a gene; V was cut back by 11 bases and J by 4 bases. The CDR3 DNA reads TGTGCCTCCGGACTAGCGGGAGGTAGTTACAATGAGCAGTTCTTC. This sequence encodes CASGLAGGSYNEQFF.

The V gene is TRBV5-8, the J gene TRBJ1-4; 7 bases line up with TRBD1. The V segment lost 3 bases and the J segment 5 bases; nucleotides outside the gene matches: 4. This CDR3 spans 14 amino acids. CDR1 and CDR2 (germline): SGHTS, YDEGEE. In DNA, the CDR3 is TGTGCCAGCAGCTCGGGACAGATAAATGAAAAACTGTTTTTT. This gives the protein CASSSGQINEKLFF.

CDR3 sequence: CASSLGQLYEQYF. DNA of the CDR3: TGTGCCAGCAGTTTAGGGCAGTTATACGAGCAGTACTTC. The gene calls are TRBV28 and TRBJ2-7; no reliable D call. This CDR3 has 13 residues. V lost 2 bases to trimming and J lost 4 bases, with 9 bases between them. Germline V gene lookup returns CDR1 MDHEN and CDR2 SYDVKM.

This clone was observed a few times. This rearrangement joins TRBV3-1 (or the pseudogene TRBV3-2) to TRBJ1-6; no clear D gene. The CDR3 is made up of 15 amino acids. The germline gives CDR1 LGHDT, CDR2 YNNKEL (reference sequence). Trimming pared 1 base from V and 7 bases from J, leaving 11 bases between. The CDR3 nucleotides are TGTGCCAGCAGCCAAGCCCGGGATTTCAATTCACCCCTCCACTTT. Translation gives CASSQARDFNSPLHF.

The CDR3 coding sequence is TGTGCCAGCAGTGATGTGCTAACCTACGAGCAGTACGTC. Protein: CASSDVLTYEQYV. The chain links TRBV2 to TRBJ2-7, with D uncertain. Per the germline V gene, CDR1 is SNHLY and CDR2 is FYNNEI. V gave up 3 bases and J gave up 2 bases, with 8 bases separating them. The CDR3 sequence is 13 residues long.